The T cell receptor (beta chain) described here comes from a study of blood T cells in healthy people across ages. Study-level points and caveats: CMV infection status of these donors was not known.

As for this clonotype: Antigen specificity is unknown.

The CDR3 extends over 14 amino acids. The V and J ends lost 4 bases and 10 bases, in that order; junction bases with no gene match: 8. From germline, CDR1 is SGHVS and CDR2 FNYEAQ. Together with a sample-barcoded 5' primer, a J-beta primer mix was included in a second PCR lasting roughly 6 to 12 cycles. Every cDNA molecule bore a tag from a template-switch adaptor containing 12 random nucleotides. MiXCR, run by TCRdb on the 5' RACE reads, gives a single entry per CDR3 protein. Of 1.4 million or so distinct CDR3 sequences listed, approximately 42% were seen once; the top ten hold approximately 4.1%. The sequenced material came from blood. V and J are TRBV7-6 and TRBJ2-1; the match to TRBD1 covers 9 bases. This clonotype was obtained from a woman aged 18 to 35 in good health. Here the CDR3 DNA reads TGTGCCAGCAGCTCGGGACAGGGAGGTGACGAGCAGTTCTTC. Translated: CASSSGQGGDEQFF.